The T cell receptor beta chain under discussion was sequenced for a study of glioma-infiltrating T cells after dendritic cell vaccination. V lost 7 bases, J lost 0 bases, and 11 bases stayed unmatched. From germline, CDR1 is SQVTM and CDR2 ANQGSEA. This CDR3 has 16 residues. Produced via immunoSEQ multiplex PCR; TCRdb's table is partial and in-frame only. This sample carries tens of thousands of clones, 70% to 90% of them seen once, and the ten largest clones take roughly 3.1%. Sequencing was performed on blood, taken before dendritic cell vaccination. The TCR originated in a human donor with glioblastoma. The rearrangement uses TRBV29-1 and TRBJ2-1; TRBD2 aligns across 8 bases. The CDR3 region has the DNA TGCAGCGCCCTGACATCGGGGGGGATCTCCTACAATGAGCAGTTCTTC. Amino acids: CSALTSGGISYNEQFF.